A single sample is the source of the 17 T cell receptor beta chains below, sequenced in a study of blood T cell repertoires in COVID-19. Method: immunoSEQ multiplex PCR; TCRdb's copy keeps in-frame clones and lacks some. Counted here are around 300,000 clones, 88% occurring once; the ten biggest clones make up around 4.6%. Sequenced material: PBMCs or T cells enriched from blood (not recorded which). The origin of the receptors is a man in his thirties or forties who had recovered from COVID-19.

The chain has TRBV7-9 and TRBJ1-6, with 8 bases matching TRBD1. Germline trimming cut 5 bases from V and 5 bases from J; bases unmatched to any gene: 11. CDR3 size: 17 residues. From germline, CDR1 is SEHNR and CDR2 FQNEAQ (reference sequence). This CDR3 is CASSVGQGDLHNSPLHF. Here the CDR3 DNA reads TGTGCCAGCAGCGTAGGACAGGGAGATCTACATAATTCACCCCTCCACTTT. The full variable domain, its missing parts supplied by reference TRBV7-9 and TRBJ1-6, is DTGVSQNPRHKITKRGQNVTFRCDPISEHNRLYWYRQTLGQGPEFLTYFQNEAQLEKSRLLSDRFSAERPKGSFSTLEIQRTEQGDSAMYLCASSVGQGDLHNSPLHFGNGTRLTVT.

The chain has TRBV6-5 and TRBJ2-1, with unresolved D. The CDR3 is 12 residues long. Trimming shortened V by 8 bases and J by 3 bases, and 8 bases separated the two germline ends. The germline gives CDR1 MNHEY, CDR2 SVGAGI. The CDR3 sequence: CASWARYNEQFF. The CDR3 nucleotides are TGTGCCAGCTGGGCACGCTACAATGAGCAGTTCTTC.

In its sample, this clone was seen once. The gene calls are TRBV11-3 and TRBJ2-1, with 7 bases matching TRBD1. The CDR3 extends over 15 amino acids. Trimming cost V 0 bases and J 4 bases; bases outside gene matches: 3. Germline lookup yields CDR1 SGHNT and CDR2 YENEEA. The CDR3 DNA sequence: TGTGCCAGCAGCTTAGAGACGACAGGGTACAATGAGCAGTTCTTC. It yields the protein CASSLETTGYNEQFF. The full variable domain, its missing parts supplied by reference TRBV11-3 and TRBJ2-1, is EAGVVQSPRYKIIEKKQPVAFWCNPISGHNTLYWYLQNLGQGPELLIRYENEEAVDDSQLPKDRFSAERLKGVDSTLKIQPAELGDSAVYLCASSLETTGYNEQFFGPGTRLTVL.

CDR3 in amino acids: CASSTHRGRNEAFF. CDR3 coding DNA: TGTGCCAGCAGTACCCACAGGGGGAGGAATGAAGCTTTCTTT. The chain couples TRBV2 to TRBJ1-1, with 8 bases fitting TRBD1. Trimming removed 5 bases from V and 7 bases from J; junction bases left unmatched: 9. The CDR3 is 14 amino acids. The germline V gene encodes CDR1 SNHLY and CDR2 FYNNEI.

The V call is TRBV2, the J call TRBJ2-7; D might be TRBD2 (6 bases). Germline V gives CDR1 SNHLY, CDR2 FYNNEI. V shed 5 bases and J shed 1 base, with 12 bases lying between them. The CDR3 is 14 residues long. The CDR3 here is CASSRGGQSYEQYF. The CDR3 DNA sequence: TGTGCCAGCAGTCGGGGAGGCCAGTCCTACGAGCAGTACTTC.

The chain joins TRBV6-4 to TRBJ1-1, with unresolved D. V dropped 2 bases and J dropped 2 bases, with 12 bases sitting between them. The CDR3 contains 15 residues. Germline loops: CDR1 MRHNA, CDR2 SNTAGT. In DNA form, the CDR3 reads TGTGCCAGCAGTGACCAATCCGAGGCAAACACTGAAGCTTTCTTT. Protein sequence: CASSDQSEANTEAFF.

The chain is built from TRBV6-5 and TRBJ2-1; 11 nucleotides agree with TRBD2. The CDR3 has 16 amino acids. Germline V lookup: CDR1 MNHEY, CDR2 SVGAGI. V lost 4 bases and J lost 8; bases outside the gene matches: 10. The CDR3 DNA reads TGTGCCAGCAGTTCCCGACTAGCGGGACCCCGGGATGAGCAGTTCTTC. Protein: CASSSRLAGPRDEQFF.

The genes are TRBV7-3 and TRBJ2-1, with D tentatively TRBD2 (6 bases). Germline V CDR1 and CDR2: SGHTA, FQGTGA. With 5 bases removed from V and 5 bases from J, the gap between germline ends came to 16 bases. The CDR3 loop spans 15 amino acids. The CDR3 nucleotides are TGTGCCAGCAGCACCCCCGGGGAGGCCAACAATGAGCAGTTCTTC. Translating gives CASSTPGEANNEQFF.

CDR3 coding DNA: TGCGCCAGCAGCTTGGTGAGCTCCTACGAGCAGTACTTC. Its protein is CASSLVSSYEQYF. V and J are TRBV5-1 and TRBJ2-7; D uncertain. The CDR3 is 13 amino acids. Trimming cost V 0 bases and J 0 bases, with 4 bases left between them. Germline V gene data show CDR1 as SGHRS and CDR2 as YFSETQ.

This chain joins TRBV6-6 and TRBJ1-4; 8 positions agree with TRBD1. CDR3 length equals 14 residues. V lost 0 bases to trimming and J lost 8 bases; unmatched junction nucleotides: 2. Germline V gene data show CDR1 as MNHNY and CDR2 as SVGAGI (reference sequence). The CDR3 loop reads CASSYSRGHEKLFF. DNA for the CDR3: TGTGCCAGCAGTTACTCCAGGGGGCACGAAAAACTGTTTTTT.

V usage is TRBV5-1 and J usage is TRBJ2-2; 10 bases are shared with TRBD2. The junction had 6 bases not matched to a gene; V was cut back by 0 bases and J by 1 base. This CDR3 spans 18 amino acids. CDR1 SGHRS and CDR2 YFSETQ come from the germline V gene. The CDR3: CASSLVPSGGRNTGELFF. DNA for the CDR3: TGCGCCAGCAGCTTGGTGCCTAGCGGGGGCCGGAACACCGGGGAGCTGTTTTTT.

This chain joins TRBV30 and TRBJ2-7; TRBD1 matches 7 bases. This CDR3 has 15 residues. The V gene's germline CDR1 is GTSNPN and CDR2 SVGIG (reference sequence). J was trimmed by 2 bases and V by 1 base; bases with no gene match: 8. The CDR3, as DNA: TGTGCCTGGAGTGAAAGACAGGGCTTTCCCTACGAGCAGTACTTC. This sequence encodes CAWSERQGFPYEQYF.

The chain combines TRBV4-2 with TRBJ2-7; 9 positions agree with TRBD2. J was trimmed by 6 bases and V by 0 bases; bases with no gene match: 9. Germline CDR1 is LGHNA and CDR2 is YNFKEQ. The CDR3 extends over 16 amino acids. The CDR3, as DNA: TGTGCCAGCAGCCAAGAAGGAATAGCGGGGGTCTTCGAGCAGTACTTC. The encoded protein is CASSQEGIAGVFEQYF.

The chain uses TRBV27 and TRBJ1-1, with TRBD1 matching over 9 bases. Germline values: CDR1 MNHEY, CDR2 SMNVEV (reference sequence). The V and J ends lost 5 bases and 2 bases, in that order; junction bases with no gene match: 6. The CDR3 loop spans 15 amino acids. The CDR3 is CASSPQGAVNTEAFF. Here the CDR3 DNA reads TGTGCCAGCAGTCCACAGGGGGCCGTAAACACTGAAGCTTTCTTT.

The chain joins TRBV9 to TRBJ2-7; D possibly corresponds to TRBD2 (7 bases). Trimming took 4 bases from V and 2 from J, leaving 16 bases between them. This CDR3 region has 15 residues. CDR1 is SGDLS and CDR2 is YYNGEE in the germline V gene. Here the CDR3 reads CASSLGGGTPYEQYF. For the CDR3, the DNA is TGTGCCAGCAGCCTAGGGGGGGGGACTCCCTACGAGCAGTACTTC.

As to this clone: Other DNA sequences of this sample code for an identical CDR3. The chain employs TRBV4-1 and TRBJ1-5; no firm D call. This CDR3 spans 13 amino acids. The V gene lost 3 bases and the J gene lost 4 bases, with 7 bases spanning the gap. Germline V CDR1 and CDR2: MGHRA, YSYEKL. The CDR3 DNA is TGCGCCAGCAGCCATTCGGGGAATCAGCCCCAGCATTTT. This translates into CASSHSGNQPQHF.

The chain has TRBV6-2 or TRBV6-3 and TRBJ1-2; 8 bases fit TRBD1. Per the germline V gene, CDR1 is MNHEY and CDR2 is SVGEGT. Trimming at V came to 5 bases and at J to 7 bases, leaving 15 bases not matched to a gene. The CDR3 has 16 amino acids. In DNA, the CDR3 is TGTGCCAGCAGTACCTTGGACAGGGCCGATCCTTTTGGCTACACCTTC. As protein: CASSTLDRADPFGYTF.